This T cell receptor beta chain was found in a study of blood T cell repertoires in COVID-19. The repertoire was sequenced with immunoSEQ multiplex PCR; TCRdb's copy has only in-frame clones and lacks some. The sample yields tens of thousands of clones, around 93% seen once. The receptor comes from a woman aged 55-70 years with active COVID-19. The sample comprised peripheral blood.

The CDR3 nucleotides read TGTGCCAGCAGTCCCGGGACTAGCAGACTCAATGAGCAGTTCTTC. It is translated as CASSPGTSRLNEQFF. The chain has TRBV6-2 or TRBV6-3 and TRBJ2-1, with 9 bases aligning to TRBD2. Germline CDR1 and CDR2: MNHEY and SVGEGT. Losses at the gene ends were 5 bases for V and 6 bases for J; bases not matched to a gene: 8. There are 15 residues in the CDR3.